The rows below give T cell receptor beta chains drawn from one sample of a study of Ad26.COV2.S vaccination and SARS-CoV-2 variants. The table came from immunoSEQ multiplex PCR; TCRdb's copy has only in-frame clones and leaves some out. The data contain under 600,000 clones, roughly nine tenths of them singletons. The sequencing used peripheral blood, collected in a trial of Ad26.COV2.S vaccine versus placebo. The origin of the receptors is a person aged 18-65 years who received the Ad26.COV2.S COVID-19 vaccine or a placebo. Both conserved end residues are part of each CDR3. The D gene is left open where the match is weak. Not all rows give a size; the values are once, few, many and, for expanded clones, a class.

V gene	clone size	D gene	J gene	CDR3 protein	CDR3 DNA
TRBV28	once	TRBD2	TRBJ2-1	CASSLYTSGIYNEQFF	TGTGCCAGCAGTTTATACACTAGCGGTATATACAATGAGCAGTTCTTC
TRBV2	NA	NA	TRBJ1-2	CASRLTTSYGYTF	TGTGCCAGCAGACTCACTACGAGCTATGGCTACACCTTC
TRBV5-1	NA	NA	TRBJ2-7	CATRNGPSAVEQYF	TGCGCCACCCGCAACGGGCCCTCGGCGGTCGAGCAGTACTTC
TRBV4-1	NA	NA	TRBJ1-2	CASSPAENYGYTF	TGCGCCAGCAGCCCCGCCGAGAACTATGGCTACACCTTC
TRBV3-1/TRBV3-2	NA	TRBD2	TRBJ2-7	CASSRGLAGYEQYF	TGTGCCAGCAGCCGGGGCCTAGCGGGCTACGAGCAGTACTTC
TRBV27	NA	NA	TRBJ1-2	CASSFSSTGSYTF	TGTGCCAGCAGTTTTAGCAGCACAGGGAGTTACACCTTC
TRBV19	NA	NA	TRBJ1-2	CASSALGADYGYTF	TGTGCCAGTAGTGCCCTCGGGGCGGACTATGGCTACACCTTC
TRBV7-9	NA	TRBD1	TRBJ1-1	CASSLGTGMYTEAFF	TGTGCCAGCAGCTTAGGGACAGGGATGTACACTGAAGCTTTCTTT
TRBV7-3	NA	NA	TRBJ1-5	CASSSGRNQPQHF	TGTGCCAGCAGCTCAGGGAGAAATCAGCCCCAGCATTTT
TRBV30	NA	TRBD1	TRBJ1-4	CAWSMTGGLEKLFF	TGTGCCTGGAGTATGACAGGGGGACTCGAAAAACTGTTTTTT
TRBV3-1/TRBV3-2	NA	TRBD1	TRBJ2-7	CASSQAGTDYEQYF	TGTGCCAGCAGCCAAGCCGGGACAGACTACGAGCAGTACTTC
TRBV6-5	once	NA	TRBJ2-5	CASKFFVAQETQYF	TGTGCCAGCAAGTTTTTTGTGGCCCAAGAGACCCAGTACTTC
TRBV5-1	NA	TRBD2	TRBJ2-3	CASSVGTSGVTDTQYF	TGCGCCAGCAGCGTAGGGACTAGCGGGGTCACAGATACGCAGTATTTT
TRBV29-1	NA	NA	TRBJ1-1	CSVDGGLINTEAFF	TGCAGCGTTGATGGGGGACTGATCAACACTGAAGCTTTCTTT
TRBV7-2	NA	NA	TRBJ1-1	CASSLMGETEAFF	TGTGCCAGCAGCTTAATGGGGGAGACTGAAGCTTTCTTT
TRBV19	NA	TRBD1	TRBJ1-2	CASTFRDSGYTF	TGTGCCAGTACCTTCAGGGACAGCGGCTACACCTTC
TRBV27	NA	TRBD2	TRBJ2-2	CASSSKSLAGGPTGELFF	TGTGCCAGCAGTTCGAAATCTCTAGCGGGAGGCCCCACCGGGGAGCTGTTTTTT
TRBV2	NA	TRBD1	TRBJ2-7	CASKSMTGEYEQYF	TGTGCCAGCAAGTCGATGACAGGGGAGTACGAGCAGTACTTC
TRBV5-8	once	NA	TRBJ2-7	CASSLEGAIYEQYF	TGTGCCAGCAGCCTGGAGGGGGCAATCTACGAGCAGTACTTC
TRBV21-1	once	NA	TRBJ1-6	CASSKGPTGSSYNSPLHF	TGTGCCAGCAGCAAAGGCCCGACAGGGAGCTCCTATAATTCACCCCTCCACTTT
TRBV2	once	NA	TRBJ1-1	CARTELSEAQAFF	TGTGCCAGGACAGAATTATCGGAAGCCCAAGCTTTCTTT
TRBV7-6	NA	NA	TRBJ1-2	CASSTRDGYGYTF	TGTGCCAGCAGCACCAGAGACGGGTATGGCTACACCTTC
TRBV28	NA	NA	TRBJ2-7	CASSIPLRGPAYEQYF	TGTGCCAGCAGTATCCCCTTGAGGGGTCCGGCCTACGAGCAGTACTTC
TRBV2	NA	TRBD2	TRBJ2-3	CASRILAGAGADTQYF	TGTGCCAGCAGAATACTAGCGGGGGCGGGGGCAGATACGCAGTATTTT
TRBV27	once	NA	TRBJ2-3	CASRLNMAFRTDTQYF	TGTGCCAGCAGACTCAATATGGCCTTTCGCACAGATACGCAGTATTTT
TRBV18	NA	NA	TRBJ2-3	CASTDQSSADTQYF	TGTGCCAGTACCGATCAGAGCAGCGCAGATACGCAGTATTTT
TRBV14	NA	TRBD1	TRBJ2-2	CASSQGQGVGTGELFF	TGTGCCAGCAGCCAAGGGCAGGGGGTAGGCACCGGGGAGCTGTTTTTT
TRBV28	NA	NA	TRBJ1-6	CASSFGGGRGNSPLHF	TGTGCCAGCAGTTTCGGAGGGGGACGCGGTAATTCACCCCTCCACTTT
TRBV28	NA	NA	TRBJ1-2	CASSSPGRYGYTF	TGTGCCAGCAGTTCTCCCGGACGGTATGGCTACACCTTC
TRBV28	NA	TRBD2	TRBJ2-1	CASNQSGREQFF	TGTGCCAGCAACCAGAGCGGGAGAGAGCAGTTCTTC
TRBV3-1/TRBV3-2	NA	TRBD1	TRBJ2-1	CASSQDGTENQQNNEQFF	TGTGCCAGCAGCCAAGATGGGACAGAAAACCAACAAAACAATGAGCAGTTCTTC
TRBV11-1	NA	TRBD2	TRBJ2-7	CASDLGTSGRRYEQYF	TGTGCCAGCGACCTCGGGACTAGCGGGAGGAGGTATGAGCAGTACTTC
TRBV6-5	NA	TRBD1	TRBJ2-7	CASSYSPDRAGEQYF	TGTGCCAGCAGTTACTCGCCAGACAGGGCTGGCGAGCAGTACTTC
TRBV5-1	NA	NA	TRBJ2-1	CASSPGAGLHNEQFF	TGCGCCAGCAGCCCCGGGGCAGGGCTACACAATGAGCAGTTCTTC
TRBV28	NA	NA	TRBJ1-2	CATQGSLPRIGGYTF	TGTGCCACCCAAGGGTCGCTTCCTCGAATCGGAGGCTACACCTTC
TRBV7-8	NA	NA	TRBJ2-7	CASSYSRDGSYEQYF	TGTGCCAGCAGCTACTCAAGGGACGGATCCTACGAGCAGTACTTC
TRBV27	once	TRBD1	TRBJ1-5	CASSFLGPGQGNSNQPQHF	TGTGCCAGCAGTTTCCTGGGACCGGGACAGGGAAATAGCAATCAGCCCCAGCATTTT
TRBV27	NA	NA	TRBJ2-1	CASSLGEYNEQFF	TGTGCCAGCAGTTTAGGGGAATACAATGAGCAGTTCTTC
TRBV11-2	NA	NA	TRBJ2-7	CASSLRGASGPSFGQYF	TGTGCCAGCAGCCTACGCGGGGCGAGCGGGCCATCCTTCGGGCAGTACTTC
TRBV2	NA	TRBD1	TRBJ1-1	CASSGQGVGTEAFF	TGTGCCAGCAGTGGTCAGGGGGTTGGGACTGAAGCTTTCTTT
TRBV5-4	NA	NA	TRBJ1-6	CASSLRGPNYSPLHF	TGTGCCAGCAGCTTACGGGGCCCCAATTATTCACCCCTCCACTTT
TRBV27	NA	TRBD1	TRBJ1-3	CASRPDRAPGNTIYF	TGTGCCAGCAGACCCGACAGGGCTCCTGGAAACACCATATATTTT
TRBV3-1/TRBV3-2	NA	TRBD2	TRBJ2-2	CASGRTRGTGELFF	TGTGCCAGCGGACGGACGCGGGGGACCGGGGAGCTGTTTTTT
TRBV25-1	NA	TRBD1	TRBJ2-7	CASSPDRGWARGEQYF	TGTGCCAGCAGCCCCGACAGGGGTTGGGCACGGGGCGAGCAGTACTTC
TRBV29-1	NA	NA	TRBJ1-4	CSVGQGGEKLFF	TGCAGCGTTGGCCAGGGCGGTGAAAAACTGTTTTTT
TRBV18	NA	NA	TRBJ1-2	CASSPPAGYGYTF	TGTGCCAGCTCACCACCTGCGGGCTATGGCTACACCTTC
TRBV14	NA	NA	TRBJ2-7	CASSRGGSYEQYF	TGTGCCAGCAGCCGGGGTGGGTCCTACGAGCAGTACTTC
TRBV5-6	NA	NA	TRBJ2-2	CASSVWDFQTGELFF	TGTGCCAGCAGCGTCTGGGACTTCCAAACCGGGGAGCTGTTTTTT
TRBV24-1	NA	TRBD2	TRBJ2-1	CATSDSSGANNEQFF	TGTGCCACCAGTGATTCTAGCGGGGCGAACAATGAGCAGTTCTTC
TRBV9	NA	TRBD2	TRBJ2-2	CASSDPNSGGDHIDTGELFF	TGTGCCAGCAGCGACCCTAATAGCGGGGGGGACCATATTGACACCGGGGAGCTGTTTTTT
TRBV18	NA	TRBD1	TRBJ1-2	CASSPGTGDYGYTF	TGTGCCAGCTCACCCGGGACAGGGGACTATGGCTACACCTTC
TRBV13	NA	NA	TRBJ2-7	CASSLGGSPTYEQYF	TGTGCCAGCAGCTTAGGGGGCAGTCCGACCTACGAGCAGTACTTC
TRBV9	NA	NA	TRBJ2-5	CASSGRTGKQETQYF	TGTGCCAGCAGCGGCAGAACAGGGAAGCAAGAGACCCAGTACTTC